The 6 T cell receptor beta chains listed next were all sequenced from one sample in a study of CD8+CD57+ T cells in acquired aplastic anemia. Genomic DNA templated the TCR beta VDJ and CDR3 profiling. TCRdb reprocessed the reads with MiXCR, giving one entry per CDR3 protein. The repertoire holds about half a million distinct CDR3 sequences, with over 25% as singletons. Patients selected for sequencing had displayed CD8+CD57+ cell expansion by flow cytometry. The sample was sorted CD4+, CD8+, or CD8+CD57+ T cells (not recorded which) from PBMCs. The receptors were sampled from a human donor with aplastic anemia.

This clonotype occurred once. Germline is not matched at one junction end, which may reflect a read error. CDR3 bases: TGTGCCAGCAGCGTTGCAGGGGCCACGAACACTGAAGCTCTCTTT. This encodes CASSVAGATNTEALF. The chain is built from TRBV9 and TRBJ1-1, with D possibly being TRBD1 (6 bases). Germline CDR1 reads SGDLS; CDR2 reads YYNGEE. CDR3 length equals 15 residues.

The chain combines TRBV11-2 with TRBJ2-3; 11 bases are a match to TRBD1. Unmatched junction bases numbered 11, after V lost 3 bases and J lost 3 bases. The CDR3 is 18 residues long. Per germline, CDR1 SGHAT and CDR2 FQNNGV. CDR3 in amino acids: CASSLRRGGTGGTDTQYF. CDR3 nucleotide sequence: TGTGCCAGCAGCTTGCGCCGAGGAGGGACAGGGGGTACAGATACGCAGTATTTT.

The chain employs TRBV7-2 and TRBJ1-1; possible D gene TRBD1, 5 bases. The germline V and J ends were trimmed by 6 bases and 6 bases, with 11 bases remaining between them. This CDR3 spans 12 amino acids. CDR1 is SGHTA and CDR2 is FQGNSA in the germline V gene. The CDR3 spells CASRGGTAEAFF. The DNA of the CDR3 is TGTGCCAGCAGGGGCGGGACCGCTGAAGCTTTCTTT.

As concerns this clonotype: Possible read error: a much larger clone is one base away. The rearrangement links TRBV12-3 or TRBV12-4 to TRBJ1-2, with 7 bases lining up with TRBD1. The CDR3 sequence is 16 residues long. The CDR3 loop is CANSLSIGTVNYGYTF. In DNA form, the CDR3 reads TGTGCCAACAGTTTAAGTATCGGGACAGTTAACTATGGCTACACCTTC.

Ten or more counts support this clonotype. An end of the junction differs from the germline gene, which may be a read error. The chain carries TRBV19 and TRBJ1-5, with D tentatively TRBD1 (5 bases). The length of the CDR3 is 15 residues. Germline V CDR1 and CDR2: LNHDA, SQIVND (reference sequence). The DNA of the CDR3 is TGTGCCAGTAGGATAGGACAAACTGGCAATCAGCCCCAGCATTTT. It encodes CASRIGQTGNQPQHF.

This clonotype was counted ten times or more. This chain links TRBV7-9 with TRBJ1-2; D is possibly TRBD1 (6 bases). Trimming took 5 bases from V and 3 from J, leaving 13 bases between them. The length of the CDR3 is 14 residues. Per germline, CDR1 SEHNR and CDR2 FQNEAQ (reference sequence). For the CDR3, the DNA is TGTGCCAGCAGCCCGCTGGACAGCTACTATGGCTACACCTTC. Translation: CASSPLDSYYGYTF.